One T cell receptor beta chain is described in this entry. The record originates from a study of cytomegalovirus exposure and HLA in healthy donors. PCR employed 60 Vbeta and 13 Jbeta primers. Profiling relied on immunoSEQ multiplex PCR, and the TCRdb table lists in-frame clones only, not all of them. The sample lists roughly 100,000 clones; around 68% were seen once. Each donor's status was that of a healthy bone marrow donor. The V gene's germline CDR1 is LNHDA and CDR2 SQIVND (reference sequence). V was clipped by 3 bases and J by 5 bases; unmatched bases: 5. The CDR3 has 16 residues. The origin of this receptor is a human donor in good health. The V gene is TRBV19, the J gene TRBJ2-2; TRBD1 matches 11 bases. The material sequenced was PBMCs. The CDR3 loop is CASSIPDRGHTGELFF. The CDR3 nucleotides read TGTGCCAGTAGTATCCCGGACAGGGGGCATACCGGGGAGCTGTTTTTT.